Below, 31 T cell receptor beta chains from the same sample are listed, as sequenced in a study of shared clonotypes between healthy human individuals. The repertoire was sequenced with immunoSEQ multiplex PCR; TCRdb's copy has only in-frame clones and lacks some. The sample lists 740,000 or so clones; around three quarters were seen once. Sequenced input: memory CD4+ T cells sorted from blood. Subset meaning: CD45RA-negative fraction. The receptors here all came from a woman aged 25 to 39 in good health.

The gene calls are TRBV27 and TRBJ2-1, with D perhaps matching TRBD1 (6 bases). This CDR3 has 14 residues. V was shortened by 3 bases and J by 7 bases, with 13 bases between the two germline ends. Germline CDR1 and CDR2: MNHEY and SMNVEV (reference sequence). In DNA, the CDR3 is TGTGCCAGCAGTTTCCGGGACAACCAAAATGAGCAGTTCTTC. Protein product: CASSFRDNQNEQFF.

The chain couples TRBV6-5 to TRBJ1-1; possible D gene TRBD1, 6 bases. The germline V gene encodes CDR1 MNHEY and CDR2 SVGAGI. V lost 5 bases and J lost 5, with 18 bases in between. The CDR3 extends over 15 amino acids. The CDR3 region has the DNA TGTGCCAGCAGTAGAAACAGGGTTTTGAGGACTGAAGCTTTCTTT. Protein product: CASSRNRVLRTEAFF.

The CDR3 DNA sequence: TGTGCCATCAGTGAACGGACTAAACTCACAGATACGCAGTATTTT. Translation gives CAISERTKLTDTQYF. This chain links TRBV10-3 with TRBJ2-3, with D perhaps TRBD2 (6 bases). Germline values: CDR1 ENHRY, CDR2 SYGVKD. The V end was cut by 3 bases, the J end by 2 bases, with 12 bases between. This CDR3 is 15 amino acids long.

The chain recombines TRBV9 with TRBJ2-2; D is unresolved. Germline V CDR1 and CDR2: SGDLS, YYNGEE. Between the trimmed V and J ends, which lost 2 bases and 0 bases, there was a span of 8 bases. This CDR3 is built from 15 residues. The CDR3 is CASSVRPTNTGELFF. In DNA, the CDR3 is TGTGCCAGCAGCGTGCGGCCGACGAACACCGGGGAGCTGTTTTTT.

The V and J genes are TRBV5-1 and TRBJ2-2; D unresolved. This CDR3 has 15 amino acids. The V end was cut by 7 bases, the J end by 3 bases, with 16 bases between. From germline, CDR1 is SGHRS and CDR2 YFSETQ. CDR3 protein: CASAPSTGYTGELFF. DNA of the CDR3: TGCGCCAGCGCCCCGTCGACCGGGTACACCGGGGAGCTGTTTTTT.

This chain joins TRBV7-9 and TRBJ2-5, with D unresolved. CDR1 SEHNR and CDR2 FQNEAQ come from the germline V gene (reference sequence). The CDR3 extends over 14 amino acids. Trimming shortened V by 1 base and J by 5 bases, and 11 bases separated the two germline ends. The CDR3 spells CASSLGVSWETQYF. In DNA form, the CDR3 reads TGTGCCAGCAGCTTAGGCGTGAGTTGGGAGACCCAGTACTTC. Variable domain in full (rest from reference TRBV7-9 and TRBJ2-5): DTGVSQNPRHKITKRGQNVTFRCDPISEHNRLYWYRQTLGQGPEFLTYFQNEAQLEKSRLLSDRFSAERPKGSFSTLEIQRTEQGDSAMYLCASSLGVSWETQYFGPGTRLLVL.

This clone was seen more than once but under ten times. The chain combines TRBV5-1 with TRBJ2-3; TRBD1 agrees at 11 bases. Germline trimming cut 4 bases from V and 3 bases from J; bases unmatched to any gene: 7. Germline loops: CDR1 SGHRS, CDR2 YFSETQ. The length of the CDR3 is 16 residues. CDR3 bases: TGCGCCAGCAGCATTGGACAGGGGGCTTCGACAGATACGCAGTATTTT. The encoded protein is CASSIGQGASTDTQYF.

This sequence joins TRBV7-9 and TRBJ1-4, with 7 positions matching TRBD1. The CDR3 has 18 amino acids. Trimming took 1 base from V and 7 from J; bases not matched to a gene: 15. Germline loops: CDR1 SEHNR, CDR2 FQNEAQ (reference sequence). CDR3 bases: TGTGCCAGCAGCTTAGAGCTCGGGCCAGGGGGGAGAGGTGAAAAACTGTTTTTT. It encodes CASSLELGPGGRGEKLFF.

The rearrangement uses TRBV6-1 and TRBJ2-7; 10 bases are a match to TRBD1. Germline-derived CDR1 and CDR2 are MNHNS and SASEGT. Losses at the gene ends were 6 bases for V and 3 bases for J; bases not matched to a gene: 5. The CDR3 covers 14 residues. DNA of the CDR3: TGTGCCAGCAGCCGGACAGGGGGAAGCTACGAGCAGTACTTC. Its translation: CASSRTGGSYEQYF.

The chain carries TRBV9 and TRBJ2-2; D not certain. Germline values: CDR1 SGDLS, CDR2 YYNGEE. This CDR3 has 12 residues. V shed 4 bases and J shed 6 bases, with 7 bases lying between them. CDR3 loop: CASSLYPGELFF. The CDR3 region has the DNA TGTGCCAGCAGCCTTTACCCCGGGGAGCTGTTTTTT.

This clone came up a few times. In nucleotides, the CDR3 is TGTGCCAGCAGCTTAGCGCCGGCCAGCTACACCGGGGAGCTGTTTTTT. Translation: CASSLAPASYTGELFF. V usage is TRBV7-6 and J usage is TRBJ2-2; D not resolved. The CDR3 has 16 residues. V lost 0 bases and J lost 3, with 11 bases in between. Germline V gene lookup returns CDR1 SGHVS and CDR2 FNYEAQ.

This clone was seen just once. The gene calls are TRBV19 and TRBJ2-3; 8 positions agree with TRBD2. V lost 6 bases and J lost 2; bases outside the gene matches: 4. The CDR3 contains 14 residues. The germline V gene has CDR1 LNHDA and CDR2 SQIVND (reference sequence). CDR3: CASSTLAATDTQYF. The DNA of the CDR3 is TGTGCCAGTAGCACACTAGCGGCCACAGATACGCAGTATTTT.

V is TRBV19 and J is TRBJ1-5, with a tentative D call TRBD1 (5 bases). Germline CDR1 is LNHDA and CDR2 is SQIVND (reference sequence). Trimming took 4 bases from V and 12 from J, leaving 10 bases between them. The CDR3 spans 11 residues. CDR3 residues: CASSNTGNQHF. The CDR3, as DNA: TGTGCCAGTAGTAATACAGGTAACCAGCATTTT.

The gene calls are TRBV25-1 and TRBJ2-3; 9 nucleotides match TRBD2. Germline values: CDR1 MGHDK, CDR2 SYGVNS. This CDR3 comprises 15 residues. Germline trimming cut 4 bases from V and 2 bases from J; bases unmatched to any gene: 4. The CDR3 DNA sequence: TGTGCCAGCAGTGCGACTAGCGGCCTCACAGATACGCAGTATTTT. This encodes CASSATSGLTDTQYF. Full variable domain (missing parts from reference TRBV25-1 and TRBJ2-3): EADIYQTPRYLVIGTGKKITLECSQTMGHDKMYWYQQDPGMELHLIHYSYGVNSTEKGDLSSESTVSRIRTEHFPLTLESARPSHTSQYLCASSATSGLTDTQYFGPGTRLTVL.

The chain uses TRBV6-6 and TRBJ2-1, with D perhaps matching TRBD2 (5 bases). Germline CDR1 MNHNY, CDR2 SVGAGI (reference sequence). This CDR3 spans 14 amino acids. V was trimmed by 2 bases and J by 9 bases, leaving 14 bases between them. The CDR3 DNA follows: TGTGCCAGCAGTTACGCGGGCCGTGTGTCTGAGCAGTTCTTC. Protein product: CASSYAGRVSEQFF.

The sample holds a few counts of this clone. The chain carries TRBV10-3 and TRBJ2-7; the D gene is possibly TRBD1 (5 bases). The CDR3 sequence is 11 residues long. V was trimmed by 6 bases and J by 4 bases, leaving 7 bases between them. Germline V gives CDR1 ENHRY, CDR2 SYGVKD. CDR3 sequence: CAIRGRYEQYF. The CDR3 nucleotides are TGTGCCATCAGGGGGCGGTACGAGCAGTACTTC.

The chain links TRBV11-2 to TRBJ2-5, with TRBD1 matching 7 bases. V lost 1 base to trimming and J lost 1 base; unmatched junction nucleotides: 6. The CDR3 totals 16 residues. From germline, CDR1 is SGHAT and CDR2 FQNNGV. CDR3 loop: CASSLAGGGFQETQYF. Here the CDR3 DNA reads TGTGCCAGCAGCTTAGCAGGGGGTGGGTTCCAAGAGACCCAGTACTTC.

The chain joins TRBV19 to TRBJ1-5, with a weak D call TRBD1 (5 bases). Per the germline V gene, CDR1 is LNHDA and CDR2 is SQIVND (reference sequence). The CDR3 extends over 15 amino acids. V was shortened by 5 bases and J by 1 base, with 12 bases between the two germline ends. The CDR3 DNA sequence: TGTGCCAGTAGTCGGACAATTGCGAGCAATCAGCCCCAGCATTTT. Its protein product is CASSRTIASNQPQHF.

The chain carries TRBV5-1 and TRBJ2-5; no clear D gene. This CDR3 has 14 residues. Germline CDR1 and CDR2: SGHRS and YFSETQ. V was pared by 3 bases and J by 3 bases, with 12 bases between. CDR3 nucleotide sequence: TGCGCCAGCAGCTCCACCCGGGCGAAAGAGACCCAGTACTTC. It encodes CASSSTRAKETQYF.

This clone was seen only a few times. Other nucleotide sequences in the sample specify the same CDR3. The chain has TRBV11-3 and TRBJ2-6; D remains unclear. The CDR3 has 13 amino acids. Germline CDR1 and CDR2: SGHNT and YENEEA. The V end was cut by 3 bases, the J end by 2 bases, with 2 bases between. The CDR3 coding sequence is TGTGCCAGCAGCTTTACTGGGGCCAACGTCCTGACTTTC. It encodes CASSFTGANVLTF. Supplemented by reference TRBV11-3 and TRBJ2-6, the full variable domain reads EAGVVQSPRYKIIEKKQPVAFWCNPISGHNTLYWYLQNLGQGPELLIRYENEEAVDDSQLPKDRFSAERLKGVDSTLKIQPAELGDSAVYLCASSFTGANVLTFGAGSRLTVL.

In nucleotides, the CDR3 is TGTGCCAGCAGTCTGCCCCTCCAAGATCAGCCCCAGCATTTT. Residues: CASSLPLQDQPQHF. The J gene is TRBJ1-5, the V gene TRBV28; no clear D. Trimming left V 5 bases short and J 5 bases short, with 13 bases between. The CDR3 covers 14 residues. In germline, CDR1 is MDHEN, CDR2 SYDVKM.

Remarks on this clone: Other DNA sequences in the sample encode the same CDR3. The V gene is TRBV5-1, the J gene TRBJ2-3; possible D gene TRBD1, 5 bases. The CDR3 loop spans 16 amino acids. From germline, CDR1 is SGHRS and CDR2 YFSETQ. Trimming stripped 0 bases from V and 0 bases from J, with 11 bases between. The CDR3 DNA reads TGCGCCAGCAGCTTGGCCCAGGGTGCTAGCACAGATACGCAGTATTTT. It codes for CASSLAQGASTDTQYF.

Comments on this clone: This may arise from a read error, as a much more abundant clone is one base away. The sample holds other DNA sequences that translate to the same CDR3. CDR3 protein: CASSLAGGTGELFF. CDR3 in DNA: TGTGCCAGCAGCTTAGCGGGAGGAACCGGGGAGCTGTTTTTT. The rearrangement uses TRBV11-2 and TRBJ2-2; the match to TRBD2 covers 7 bases. In germline, CDR1 is SGHAT, CDR2 FQNNGV. The ends lost 1 base at V and 5 bases at J; junction bases unmatched: 1. This CDR3 has 14 amino acids.

V gene TRBV5-1 combines with J gene TRBJ2-6; D unresolved. The V end lost 7 bases, the J end lost 0 bases, and 5 bases lay between the germline ends. CDR3 size: 13 residues. CDR1 and CDR2 (germline): SGHRS, YFSETQ. CDR3: CASGISGANVLTF. The DNA for the CDR3 is TGCGCCAGCGGTATCTCTGGGGCCAACGTCCTGACTTTC.

CDR3 DNA sequence: TGCGCCAGCAGCCCCCAAAAGGGGTTCGGCAATCAGCCCCAGCATTTT. This codes for CASSPQKGFGNQPQHF. The J gene is TRBJ1-5, the V gene TRBV4-1, with a possible D match to TRBD1 (5 bases). Trimming cost V 4 bases and J 2 bases, with 15 bases left between them. CDR3 length: 16 residues. The germline V gene has CDR1 MGHRA and CDR2 YSYEKL.

This clone was observed a few times. The chain has TRBV27 and TRBJ2-7; D is uncertain. This CDR3 has 14 amino acids. CDR1 is MNHEY and CDR2 is SMNVEV in the germline V gene (reference sequence). Trimming stripped 5 bases from V and 0 bases from J, with 11 bases between. The CDR3 sequence is CASSEQYSSYEQYF. CDR3 DNA: TGTGCCAGCAGTGAGCAGTATAGCTCCTACGAGCAGTACTTC.

V gene TRBV19 combines with J gene TRBJ2-7, with D possibly being TRBD1 (6 bases). CDR1 LNHDA and CDR2 SQIVND come from the germline V gene (reference sequence). The V end lost 2 bases, the J end lost 6 bases, and 14 bases lay between the germline ends. This CDR3 has 14 amino acids. The CDR3 here is CASSITGSSGEQYF. The CDR3 coding sequence is TGTGCCAGTAGTATAACAGGGTCTTCCGGCGAGCAGTACTTC. The full variable domain, rest sourced from reference TRBV19 and TRBJ2-7, is DGGITQSPKYLFRKEGQNVTLSCEQNLNHDAMYWYRQDPGQGLRLIYYSQIVNDFQKGDIAEGYSVSREKKESFPLTVTSAQKNPTAFYLCASSITGSSGEQYFGPGTRLTVT.

In its sample, this clone was seen many times. This sequence joins TRBV6-5 and TRBJ2-1; 13 nucleotides match TRBD2. This CDR3 is 15 amino acids long. Germline lookup yields CDR1 MNHEY and CDR2 SVGAGI. Losses at the gene ends were 6 bases for V and 6 bases for J; bases not matched to a gene: 5. CDR3 bases: TGTGCCAGCAGCCCCGGACTAGCGGGAGCCAATGAGCAGTTCTTC. Residues: CASSPGLAGANEQFF.

The gene calls are TRBV27 and TRBJ1-1; D might be TRBD1 (6 bases). Trimming took 5 bases from V and 0 from J, leaving 19 bases between them. Germline-derived CDR1 and CDR2 are MNHEY and SMNVEV (reference sequence). The CDR3 contains 17 residues. CDR3 sequence reads: CASSESDWDTLNTEAFF. The CDR3 coding sequence is TGTGCCAGCAGTGAATCAGACTGGGACACACTGAACACTGAAGCTTTCTTT.

V and J are TRBV4-2 and TRBJ2-7, with 11 positions matching TRBD2. Germline V gene sequence: CDR1 LGHNA, CDR2 YNFKEQ. Trimming at V came to 7 bases and at J to 6 bases, leaving 8 bases not matched to a gene. CDR3 length: 14 amino acids. Written as DNA, the CDR3 is TGTGCCAGCAAAGGTAGCGGGAGGGCGGGCGAGCAGTACTTC. Translation: CASKGSGRAGEQYF.

The chain links TRBV10-3 to TRBJ1-2; 8 bases fit TRBD1. The CDR3 length is 13 residues. V shed 7 bases and J 4 bases; nucleotides not matched to a gene: 5. Germline lookup yields CDR1 ENHRY and CDR2 SYGVKD. CDR3 sequence reads: CAINRQGSYGYTF. Written as DNA, the CDR3 is TGTGCCATCAACCGACAGGGGAGCTATGGCTACACCTTC.